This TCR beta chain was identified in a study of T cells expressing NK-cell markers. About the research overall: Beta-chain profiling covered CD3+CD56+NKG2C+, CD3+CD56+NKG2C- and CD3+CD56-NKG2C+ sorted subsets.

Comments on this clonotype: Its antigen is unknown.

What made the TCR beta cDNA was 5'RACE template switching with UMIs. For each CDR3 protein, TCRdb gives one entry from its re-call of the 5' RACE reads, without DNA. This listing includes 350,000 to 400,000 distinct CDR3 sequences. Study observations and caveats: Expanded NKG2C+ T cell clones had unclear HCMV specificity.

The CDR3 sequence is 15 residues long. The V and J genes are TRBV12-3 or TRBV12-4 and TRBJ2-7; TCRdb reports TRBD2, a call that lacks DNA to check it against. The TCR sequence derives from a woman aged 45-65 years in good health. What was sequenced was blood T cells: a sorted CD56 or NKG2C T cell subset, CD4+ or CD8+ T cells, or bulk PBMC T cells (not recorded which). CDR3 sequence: CASSWGLAGRYEQYF.